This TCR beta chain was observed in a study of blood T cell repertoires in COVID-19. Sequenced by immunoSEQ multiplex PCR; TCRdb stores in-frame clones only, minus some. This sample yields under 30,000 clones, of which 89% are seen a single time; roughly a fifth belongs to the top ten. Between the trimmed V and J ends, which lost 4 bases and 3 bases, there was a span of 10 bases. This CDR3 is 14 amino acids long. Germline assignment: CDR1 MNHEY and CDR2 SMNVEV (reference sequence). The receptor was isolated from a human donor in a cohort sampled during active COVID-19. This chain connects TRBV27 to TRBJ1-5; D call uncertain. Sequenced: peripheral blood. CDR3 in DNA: TGTGCCAGCAGTTCACGGGATCACAATCAGCCCCAGCATTTT. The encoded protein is CASSSRDHNQPQHF.